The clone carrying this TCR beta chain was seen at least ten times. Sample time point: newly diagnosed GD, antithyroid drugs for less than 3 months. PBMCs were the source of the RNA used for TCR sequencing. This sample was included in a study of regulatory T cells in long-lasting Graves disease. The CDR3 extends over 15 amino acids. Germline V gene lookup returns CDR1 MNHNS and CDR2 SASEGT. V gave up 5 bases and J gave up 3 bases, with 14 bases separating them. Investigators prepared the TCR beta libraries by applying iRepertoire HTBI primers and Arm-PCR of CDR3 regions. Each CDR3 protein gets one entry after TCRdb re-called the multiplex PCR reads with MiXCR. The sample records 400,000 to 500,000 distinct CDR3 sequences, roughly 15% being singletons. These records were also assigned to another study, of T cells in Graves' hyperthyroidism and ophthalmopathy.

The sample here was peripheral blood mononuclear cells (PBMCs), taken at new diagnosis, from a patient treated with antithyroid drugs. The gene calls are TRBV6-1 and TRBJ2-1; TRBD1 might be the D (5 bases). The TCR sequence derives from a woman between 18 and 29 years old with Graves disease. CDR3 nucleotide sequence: TGTGCCAGCAGTACTCCTAGGGGATACTACAATGAGCAGTTCTTC. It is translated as CASSTPRGYYNEQFF.